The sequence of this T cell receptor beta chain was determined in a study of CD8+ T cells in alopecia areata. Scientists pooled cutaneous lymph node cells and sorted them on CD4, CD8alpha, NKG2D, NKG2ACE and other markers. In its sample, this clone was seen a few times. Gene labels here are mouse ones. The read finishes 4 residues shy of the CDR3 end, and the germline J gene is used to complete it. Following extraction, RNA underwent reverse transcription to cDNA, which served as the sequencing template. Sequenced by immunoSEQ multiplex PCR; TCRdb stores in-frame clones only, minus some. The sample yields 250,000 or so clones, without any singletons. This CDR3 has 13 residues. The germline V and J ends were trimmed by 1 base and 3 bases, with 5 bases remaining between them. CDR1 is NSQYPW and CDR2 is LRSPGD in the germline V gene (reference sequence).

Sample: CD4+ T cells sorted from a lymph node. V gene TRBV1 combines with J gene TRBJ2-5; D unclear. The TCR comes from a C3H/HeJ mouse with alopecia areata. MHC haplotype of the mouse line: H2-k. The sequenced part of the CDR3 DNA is TGCACCTGCAGTGCAGGCAGGCAAGAC. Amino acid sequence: CTCSAGRQD. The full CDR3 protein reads CTCSAGRQDTQYF.